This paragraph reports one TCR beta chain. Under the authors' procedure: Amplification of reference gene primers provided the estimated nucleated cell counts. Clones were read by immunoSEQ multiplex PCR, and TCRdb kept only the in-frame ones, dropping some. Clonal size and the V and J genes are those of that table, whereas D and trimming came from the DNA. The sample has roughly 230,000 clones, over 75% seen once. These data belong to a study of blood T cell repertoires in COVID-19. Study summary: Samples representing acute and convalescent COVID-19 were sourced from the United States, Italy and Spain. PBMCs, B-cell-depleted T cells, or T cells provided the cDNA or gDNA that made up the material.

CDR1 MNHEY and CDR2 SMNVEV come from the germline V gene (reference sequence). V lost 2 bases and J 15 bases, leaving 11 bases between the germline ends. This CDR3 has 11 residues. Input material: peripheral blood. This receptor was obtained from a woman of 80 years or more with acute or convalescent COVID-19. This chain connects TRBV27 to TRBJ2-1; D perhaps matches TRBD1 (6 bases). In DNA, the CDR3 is TGTGCCAGCAGTTTACAGGGGCGCGCGTTCTTC. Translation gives CASSLQGRAFF.